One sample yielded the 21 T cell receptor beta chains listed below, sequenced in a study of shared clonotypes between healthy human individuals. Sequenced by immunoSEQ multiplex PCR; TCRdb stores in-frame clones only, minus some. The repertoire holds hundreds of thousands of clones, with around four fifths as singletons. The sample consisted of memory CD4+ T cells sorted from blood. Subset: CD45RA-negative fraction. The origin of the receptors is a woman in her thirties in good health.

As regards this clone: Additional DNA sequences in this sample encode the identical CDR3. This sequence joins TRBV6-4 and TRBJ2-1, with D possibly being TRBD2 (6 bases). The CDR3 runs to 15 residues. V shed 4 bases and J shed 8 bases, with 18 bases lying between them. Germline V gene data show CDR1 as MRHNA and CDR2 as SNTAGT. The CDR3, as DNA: TGTGCCAGCAGTGCCTCCAGGAGGGCCACCGATGAGCAGTTCTTC. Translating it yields CASSASRRATDEQFF.

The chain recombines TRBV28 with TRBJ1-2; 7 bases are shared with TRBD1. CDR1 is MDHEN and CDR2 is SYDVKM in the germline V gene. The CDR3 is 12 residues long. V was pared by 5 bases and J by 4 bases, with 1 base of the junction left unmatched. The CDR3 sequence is CASSRQGYGYTF. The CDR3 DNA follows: TGTGCCAGCAGTAGACAGGGCTATGGCTACACCTTC.

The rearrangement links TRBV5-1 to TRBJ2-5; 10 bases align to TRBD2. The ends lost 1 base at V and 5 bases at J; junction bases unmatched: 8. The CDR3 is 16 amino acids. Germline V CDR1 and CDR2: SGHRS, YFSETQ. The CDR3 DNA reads TGCGCCAGCAGCTTGTCCCCTAGCGGGAGTCCCGAGACCCAGTACTTC. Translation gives CASSLSPSGSPETQYF.

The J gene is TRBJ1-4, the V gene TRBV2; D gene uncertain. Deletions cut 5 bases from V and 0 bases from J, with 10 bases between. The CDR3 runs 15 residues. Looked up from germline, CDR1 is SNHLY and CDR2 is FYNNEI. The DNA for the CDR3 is TGTGCCAGCAGTACACACAGAGCAACTAATGAAAAACTGTTTTTT. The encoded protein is CASSTHRATNEKLFF. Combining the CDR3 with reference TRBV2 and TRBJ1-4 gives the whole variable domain EPEVTQTPSHQVTQMGQEVILRCVPISNHLYFYWYRQILGQKVEFLVSFYNNEISEKSEIFDDQFSVERPDGSNFTLKIRSTKLEDSAMYFCASSTHRATNEKLFFGSGTQLSVL.

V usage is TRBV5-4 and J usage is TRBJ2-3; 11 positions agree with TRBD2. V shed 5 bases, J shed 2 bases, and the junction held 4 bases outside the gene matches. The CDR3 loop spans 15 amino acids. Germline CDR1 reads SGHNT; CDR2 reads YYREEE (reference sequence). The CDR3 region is CASRLAGVVTDTQYF. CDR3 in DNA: TGTGCCAGCAGACTAGCGGGAGTGGTCACAGATACGCAGTATTTT.

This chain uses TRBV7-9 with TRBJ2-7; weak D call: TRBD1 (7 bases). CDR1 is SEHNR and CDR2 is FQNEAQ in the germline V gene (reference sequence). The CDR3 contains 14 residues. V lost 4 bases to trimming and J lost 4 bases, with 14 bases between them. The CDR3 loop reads CASSSQGGKYEQYF. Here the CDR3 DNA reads TGTGCCAGCAGCTCCCAGGGGGGAAAATACGAGCAGTACTTC.

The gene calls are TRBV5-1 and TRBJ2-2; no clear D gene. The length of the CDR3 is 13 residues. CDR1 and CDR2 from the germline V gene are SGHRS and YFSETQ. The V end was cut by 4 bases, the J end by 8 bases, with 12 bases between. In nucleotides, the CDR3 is TGCGCCAGCAGCCGGATGTCGTCAGGGGAGCTGTTTTTT. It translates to CASSRMSSGELFF.

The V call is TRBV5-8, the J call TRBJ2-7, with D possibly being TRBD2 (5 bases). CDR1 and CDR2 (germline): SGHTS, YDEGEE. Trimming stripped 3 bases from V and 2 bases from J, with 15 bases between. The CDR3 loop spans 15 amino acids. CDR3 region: CASSSPRERPYEQYF. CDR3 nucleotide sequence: TGTGCCAGCAGCTCGCCTAGGGAGAGACCCTACGAGCAGTACTTC. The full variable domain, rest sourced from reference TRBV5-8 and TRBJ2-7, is EAGVTQSPTHLIKTRGQQATLRCSPISGHTSVYWYQQALGLGLQFLLWYDEGEERNRGNFPPRFSGRQFPNYSSELNVNALELEDSALYLCASSSPRERPYEQYFGPGTRLTVT.

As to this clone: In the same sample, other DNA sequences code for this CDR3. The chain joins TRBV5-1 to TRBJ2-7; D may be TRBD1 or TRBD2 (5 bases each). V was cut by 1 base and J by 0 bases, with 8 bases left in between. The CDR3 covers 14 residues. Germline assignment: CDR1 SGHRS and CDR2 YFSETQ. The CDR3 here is CASSLTGTSYEQYF. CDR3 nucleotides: TGCGCCAGCAGCTTGACCGGGACCTCCTACGAGCAGTACTTC.

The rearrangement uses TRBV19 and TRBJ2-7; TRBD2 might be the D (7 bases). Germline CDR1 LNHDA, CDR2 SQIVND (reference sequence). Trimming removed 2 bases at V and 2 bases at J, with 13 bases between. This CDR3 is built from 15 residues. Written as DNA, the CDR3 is TGTGCCAGTAGTATACAGGCGGGGGCCGCCTACGAGCAGTACTTC. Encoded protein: CASSIQAGAAYEQYF.

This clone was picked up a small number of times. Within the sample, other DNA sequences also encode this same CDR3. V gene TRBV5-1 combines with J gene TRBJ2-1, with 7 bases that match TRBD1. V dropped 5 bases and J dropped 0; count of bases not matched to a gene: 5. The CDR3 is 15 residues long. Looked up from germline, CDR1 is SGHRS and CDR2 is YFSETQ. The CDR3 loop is CASSPDRSSYNEQFF. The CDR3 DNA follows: TGCGCCAGCAGTCCGGACAGGAGCTCCTACAATGAGCAGTTCTTC.

CDR3 amino acids: CAWSEAGEVIGTDTQYF. For the CDR3, the DNA is TGTGCCTGGAGTGAGGCGGGAGAGGTTATTGGCACAGATACGCAGTATTTT. The gene calls are TRBV30 and TRBJ2-3, with 7 nucleotides matching TRBD2. This CDR3 region has 17 residues. The trim removed 1 base at V and 1 base at J, leaving 11 bases unmatched. Germline values: CDR1 GTSNPN, CDR2 SVGIG (reference sequence).

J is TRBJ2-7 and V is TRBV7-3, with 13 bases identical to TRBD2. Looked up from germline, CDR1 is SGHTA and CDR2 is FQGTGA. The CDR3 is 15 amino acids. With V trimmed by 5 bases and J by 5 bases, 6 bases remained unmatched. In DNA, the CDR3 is TGTGCCAGCAGCCAAGGGACTAGCGGGATCGACGAGCAGTACTTC. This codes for CASSQGTSGIDEQYF.

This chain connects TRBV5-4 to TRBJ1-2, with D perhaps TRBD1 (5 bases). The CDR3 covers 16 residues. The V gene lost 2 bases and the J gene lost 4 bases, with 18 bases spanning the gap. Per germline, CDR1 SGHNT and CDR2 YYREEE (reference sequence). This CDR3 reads CASSLKAGGAGYGYTF. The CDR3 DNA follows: TGTGCCAGCAGCTTAAAAGCCGGAGGGGCTGGCTATGGCTACACCTTC.

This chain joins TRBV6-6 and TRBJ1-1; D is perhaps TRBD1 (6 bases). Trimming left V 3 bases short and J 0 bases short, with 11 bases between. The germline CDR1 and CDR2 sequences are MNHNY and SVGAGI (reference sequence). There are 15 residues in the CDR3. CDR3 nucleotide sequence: TGTGCCAGCAGTTATGGGGGCAGAGTGAACACTGAAGCTTTCTTT. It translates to CASSYGGRVNTEAFF.

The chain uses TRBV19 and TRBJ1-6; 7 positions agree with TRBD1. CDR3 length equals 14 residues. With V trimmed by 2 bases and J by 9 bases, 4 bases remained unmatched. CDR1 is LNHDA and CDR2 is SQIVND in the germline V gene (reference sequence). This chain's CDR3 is CASSIQGERSPLHF. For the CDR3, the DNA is TGTGCCAGTAGTATACAGGGGGAGCGTTCACCCCTCCACTTT.

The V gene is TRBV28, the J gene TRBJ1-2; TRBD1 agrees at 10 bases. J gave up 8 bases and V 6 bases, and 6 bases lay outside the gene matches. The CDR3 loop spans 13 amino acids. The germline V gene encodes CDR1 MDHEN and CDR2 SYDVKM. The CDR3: CASSLTGGAGYTF. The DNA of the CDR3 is TGTGCCAGCAGCTTGACAGGGGGCGCCGGCTACACCTTC.

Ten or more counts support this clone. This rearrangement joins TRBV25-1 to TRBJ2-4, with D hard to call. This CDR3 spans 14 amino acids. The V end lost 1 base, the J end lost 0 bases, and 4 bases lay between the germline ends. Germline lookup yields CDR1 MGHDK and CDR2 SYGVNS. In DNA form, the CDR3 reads TGTGCCAGCAGTGAATCGTTAGCCAAAAACATTCAGTACTTC. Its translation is CASSESLAKNIQYF. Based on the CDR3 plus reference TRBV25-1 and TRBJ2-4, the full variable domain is EADIYQTPRYLVIGTGKKITLECSQTMGHDKMYWYQQDPGMELHLIHYSYGVNSTEKGDLSSESTVSRIRTEHFPLTLESARPSHTSQYLCASSESLAKNIQYFGAGTRLSVL.

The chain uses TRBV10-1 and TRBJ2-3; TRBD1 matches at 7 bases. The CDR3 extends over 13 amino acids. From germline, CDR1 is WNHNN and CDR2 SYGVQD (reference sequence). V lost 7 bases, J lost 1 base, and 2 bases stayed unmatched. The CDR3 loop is CASKDRGTDTQYF. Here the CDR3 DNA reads TGCGCCAGCAAAGACAGGGGCACAGATACGCAGTATTTT.

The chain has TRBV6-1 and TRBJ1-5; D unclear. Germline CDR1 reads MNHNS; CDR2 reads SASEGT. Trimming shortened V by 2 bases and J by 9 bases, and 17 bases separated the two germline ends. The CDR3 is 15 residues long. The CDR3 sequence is CASSETVGRRGPQHF. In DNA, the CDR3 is TGTGCCAGCAGTGAAACGGTAGGGCGTCGTGGGCCCCAGCATTTT.

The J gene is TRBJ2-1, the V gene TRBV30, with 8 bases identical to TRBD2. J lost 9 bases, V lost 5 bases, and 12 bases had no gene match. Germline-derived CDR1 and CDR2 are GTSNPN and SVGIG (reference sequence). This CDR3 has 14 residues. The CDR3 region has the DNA TGTGCCTGGGAACCTGCTCCTACTAGCGGTGAGCAGTTCTTC. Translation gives CAWEPAPTSGEQFF.